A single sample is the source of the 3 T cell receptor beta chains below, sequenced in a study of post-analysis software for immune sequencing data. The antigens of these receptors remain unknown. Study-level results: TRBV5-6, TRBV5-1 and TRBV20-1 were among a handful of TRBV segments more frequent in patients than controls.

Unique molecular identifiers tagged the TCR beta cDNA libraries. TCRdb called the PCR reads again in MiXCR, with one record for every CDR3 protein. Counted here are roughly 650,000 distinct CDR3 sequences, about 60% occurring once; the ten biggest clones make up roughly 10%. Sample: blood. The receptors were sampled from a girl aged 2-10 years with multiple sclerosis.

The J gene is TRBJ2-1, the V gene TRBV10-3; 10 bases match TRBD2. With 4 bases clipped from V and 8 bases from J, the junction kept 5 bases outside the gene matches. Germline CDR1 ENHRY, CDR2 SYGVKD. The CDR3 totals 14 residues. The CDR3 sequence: CAISGASGSHEQFF. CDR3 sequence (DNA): TGTGCCATCAGTGGGGCTAGCGGGAGCCATGAGCAGTTCTTC.

The CDR3 is CASSFSRTSGSSNIQYF. CDR3 in DNA: TGTGCCAGCAGTTTCTCGAGGACTAGCGGGAGTTCAAACATTCAGTACTTC. The chain carries TRBV12-3 or TRBV12-4 and TRBJ2-4, with TRBD2 matching 13 bases. The CDR3 covers 17 residues. Trimming at V came to 3 bases and at J to 6 bases, leaving 8 bases not matched to a gene.

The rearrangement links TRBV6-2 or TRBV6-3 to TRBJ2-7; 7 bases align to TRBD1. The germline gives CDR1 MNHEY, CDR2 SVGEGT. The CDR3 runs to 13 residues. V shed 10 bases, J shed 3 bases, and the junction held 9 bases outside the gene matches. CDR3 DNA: TGTGCCACTGCGACAGGGACATTCTACGAGCAGTACTTC. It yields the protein CATATGTFYEQYF.